A selection of T cell receptor beta chains follows, all from one sample in a study of cytomegalovirus exposure and HLA in healthy donors. The protocol was immunoSEQ multiplex PCR, while the TCRdb copy is restricted to in-frame clones and leaves out a portion. There are about 130,000 clones in the sample; 75% to 90% occur only once, and around 3.6% lies in the top ten. Source material: PBMCs. The receptors come from a woman aged 40 to 50 in good health and CMV-seronegative. Each CDR3 is given with its conserved first and last residue. A D gene is named only where the DNA matches it firmly. Not every row has a clone size; where given, it reads once, few, many or a size class.

. TRBJ2-7 TRBV6-1 TRBD1 TGTGCCAGCAGTCCAATTGGACAGGGGGACTACGAGCAGTACTTC CASSPIGQGDYEQYF
. TRBJ2-1 TRBV28 TRBD1 TGTGCCAGCAGTTTACTAACAGGGGATTCCTACAATGAGCAGTTCTTC CASSLLTGDSYNEQFF
once TRBJ2-3 TRBV4-3 TRBD1 TGCGCCAGCAGCCAACGGGACAGGGGGGCAGATACGCAGTATTTT CASSQRDRGADTQYF
. TRBJ2-7 TRBV28 . TGTGCCAGCAGGTCCCCTTTAGGGGCCTACGAGCAGTACTTC CASRSPLGAYEQYF
. TRBJ1-3 TRBV7-2 . TGTGCCAGCAGCCTACAACAGGGTACGGCTGGAAACACCATATATTTT CASSLQQGTAGNTIYF
once TRBJ2-2 TRBV28 TRBD2 TGTGCCAGCACCCCCGGGGGGATAGCGGGTTTATCCGGGGAGCTGTTTTTT CASTPGGIAGLSGELFF
. TRBJ1-1 TRBV2 TRBD1 TGTGCCAGCGGGACAGGTACAAACACTGAAGCTTTCTTT CASGTGTNTEAFF
. TRBJ2-3 TRBV5-1 TRBD1 TGCGCCAGCAGCTCTACAGGGGGGACAGATACGCAGTATTTT CASSSTGGTDTQYF
. TRBJ1-1 TRBV4-3 . TGCGCCAGCAGCCAAGACCCCGAAGAAGAGGGTGAAGCTTTCTTT CASSQDPEEEGEAFF
. TRBJ1-5 TRBV7-2 . TGTGCCAGCTCCCGCAGGAGCAATCAGCCCCAGCATTTT CASSRRSNQPQHF
. TRBJ2-4 TRBV5-1 TRBD2 TGCGCCAGCAGCTACCCTAGCGGTCGGGACAAAAACATTCAGTACTTC CASSYPSGRDKNIQYF
. TRBJ2-3 TRBV7-9 TRBD2 TGTGCCAGCAGCGCGACTAGCGGGAGTACCACAGATACGCAGTATTTT CASSATSGSTTDTQYF
. TRBJ1-3 TRBV7-2 . TGTGCCAGCAGCTTAGAAGGCCCGGCGGGGGGAAACACCATATATTTT CASSLEGPAGGNTIYF
. TRBJ2-7 TRBV7-8 . TGTGCCAGCAGCTTAGTAAGTGGCAGCTCCTACGAGCAGTACTTC CASSLVSGSSYEQYF